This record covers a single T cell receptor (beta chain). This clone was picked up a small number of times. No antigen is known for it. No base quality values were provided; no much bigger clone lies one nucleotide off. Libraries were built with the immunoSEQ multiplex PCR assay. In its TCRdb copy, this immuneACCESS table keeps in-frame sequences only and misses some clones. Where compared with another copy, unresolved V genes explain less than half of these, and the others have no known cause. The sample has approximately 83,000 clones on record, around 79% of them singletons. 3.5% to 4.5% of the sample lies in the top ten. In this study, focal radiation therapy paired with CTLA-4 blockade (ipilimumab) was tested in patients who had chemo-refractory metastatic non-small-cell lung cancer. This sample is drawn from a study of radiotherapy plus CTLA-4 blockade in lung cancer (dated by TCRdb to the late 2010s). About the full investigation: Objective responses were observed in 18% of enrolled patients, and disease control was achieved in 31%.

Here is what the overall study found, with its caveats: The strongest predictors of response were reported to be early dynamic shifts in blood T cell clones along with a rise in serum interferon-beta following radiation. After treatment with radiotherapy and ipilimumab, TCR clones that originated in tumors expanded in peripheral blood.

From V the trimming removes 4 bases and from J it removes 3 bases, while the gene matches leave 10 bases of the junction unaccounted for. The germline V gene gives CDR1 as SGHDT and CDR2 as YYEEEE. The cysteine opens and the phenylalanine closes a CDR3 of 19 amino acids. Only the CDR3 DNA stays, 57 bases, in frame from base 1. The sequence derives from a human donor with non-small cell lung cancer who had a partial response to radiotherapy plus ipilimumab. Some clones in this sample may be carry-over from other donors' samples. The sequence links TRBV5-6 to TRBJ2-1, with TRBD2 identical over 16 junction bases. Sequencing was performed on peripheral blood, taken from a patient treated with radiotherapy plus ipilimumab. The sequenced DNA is TGTGCCAGCAGCAAGCCGGGACTAGCGGGAGGGGGACGCTACAATGAGCAGTTCTTC. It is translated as CASSKPGLAGGGRYNEQFF.